This T cell receptor (beta chain) was captured in a study of CD8 T cells in ankylosing spondylitis. Whole-study findings and limits: There was a TCR beta motif, made of 7 or 8 highly homologous variants, that appeared characteristic of ankylosing spondylitis blood. In peripheral blood, disease-linked CD8+ clones occurred at relatively low frequencies. Reportedly, significant enrichment of disease-linked clones occurred in matched ankylosing spondylitis synovial fluid.

Concerning this clonotype itself: Its specificity is not known. A much larger clone sits a single nucleotide away, making a read error possible.

TCRdb re-derived calls from the 5' RACE reads in MiXCR, one entry per CDR3 protein. The sample holds 150,000 to 200,000 distinct CDR3 sequences, approximately 20% seen once. The CDR3 runs 15 residues. The V gene end was trimmed by 6 bases and the J gene end by 7 bases; junction bases not matched to a gene: 9. The sample consisted of blood, either unsorted or a sorted T cell fraction (not recorded which). The J gene is TRBJ2-1, the V gene TRBV12-3 or TRBV12-4; 10 bases are shared with TRBD1. The source of this sequence is a male donor with ankylosing spondylitis or in good health (not recorded which). The CDR3 spells CASSRDRGPRNEQFF. CDR3 in DNA: TGTGCCAGCAGCCGGGACAGGGGCCCTCGTAATGAGCAGTTCTTC.